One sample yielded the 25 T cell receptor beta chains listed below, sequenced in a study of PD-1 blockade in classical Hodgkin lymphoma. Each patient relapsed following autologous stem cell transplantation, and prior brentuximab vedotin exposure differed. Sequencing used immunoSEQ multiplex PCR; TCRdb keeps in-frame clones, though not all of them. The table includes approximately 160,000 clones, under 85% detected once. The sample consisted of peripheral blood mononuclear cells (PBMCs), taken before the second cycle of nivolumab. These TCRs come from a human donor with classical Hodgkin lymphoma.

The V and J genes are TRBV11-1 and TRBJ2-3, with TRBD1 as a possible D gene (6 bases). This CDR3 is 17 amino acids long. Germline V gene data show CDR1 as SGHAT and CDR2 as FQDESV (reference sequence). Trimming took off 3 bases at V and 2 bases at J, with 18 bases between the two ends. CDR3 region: CASSLAGVKSSTDTQYF. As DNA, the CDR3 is TGTGCCAGCAGCTTGGCAGGGGTGAAATCCTCCACAGATACGCAGTATTTT.

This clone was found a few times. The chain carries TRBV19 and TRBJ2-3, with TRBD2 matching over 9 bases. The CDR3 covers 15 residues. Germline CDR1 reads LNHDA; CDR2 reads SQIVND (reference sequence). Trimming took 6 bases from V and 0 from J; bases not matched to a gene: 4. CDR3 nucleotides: TGTGCCAGTAGCCGCACTAGCGGGAGCACAGATACGCAGTATTTT. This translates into CASSRTSGSTDTQYF.

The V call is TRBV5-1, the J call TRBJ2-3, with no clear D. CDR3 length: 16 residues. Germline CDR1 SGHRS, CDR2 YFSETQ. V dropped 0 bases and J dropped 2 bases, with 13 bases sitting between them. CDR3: CASSLAGLDPTDTQYF. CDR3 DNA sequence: TGCGCCAGCAGCTTGGCGGGCTTGGACCCCACAGATACGCAGTATTTT.

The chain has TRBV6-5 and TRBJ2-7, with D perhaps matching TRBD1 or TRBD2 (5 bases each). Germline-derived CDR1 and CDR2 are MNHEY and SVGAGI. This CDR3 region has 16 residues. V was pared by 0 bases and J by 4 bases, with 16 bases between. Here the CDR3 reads CASSYSINGGSYEQYF. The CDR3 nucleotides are TGTGCCAGCAGTTACTCGATTAATGGGGGATCGTACGAGCAGTACTTC.

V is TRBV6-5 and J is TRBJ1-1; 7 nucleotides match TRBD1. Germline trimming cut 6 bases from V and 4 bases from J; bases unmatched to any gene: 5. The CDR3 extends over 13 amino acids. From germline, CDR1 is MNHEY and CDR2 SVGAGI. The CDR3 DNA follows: TGTGCCAGCAGGGGACAGAAAATCACTGAAGCTTTCTTT. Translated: CASRGQKITEAFF.

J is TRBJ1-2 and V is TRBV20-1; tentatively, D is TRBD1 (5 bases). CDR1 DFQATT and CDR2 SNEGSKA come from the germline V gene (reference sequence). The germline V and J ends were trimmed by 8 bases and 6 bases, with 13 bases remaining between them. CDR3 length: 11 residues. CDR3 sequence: CSPGTLHGYTF. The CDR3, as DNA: TGCAGTCCCGGGACCCTTCATGGCTACACCTTC.

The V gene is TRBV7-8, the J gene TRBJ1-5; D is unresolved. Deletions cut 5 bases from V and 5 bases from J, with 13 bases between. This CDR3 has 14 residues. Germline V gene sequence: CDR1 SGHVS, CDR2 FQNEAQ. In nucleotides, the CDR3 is TGTGCCAGCAGCCAAGGGCGCCCTTATCAGCCCCAGCATTTT. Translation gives CASSQGRPYQPQHF.

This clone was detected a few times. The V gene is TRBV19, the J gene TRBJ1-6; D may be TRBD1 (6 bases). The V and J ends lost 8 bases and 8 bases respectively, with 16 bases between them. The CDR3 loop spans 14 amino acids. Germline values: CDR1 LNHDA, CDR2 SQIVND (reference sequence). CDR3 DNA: TGTGCCAGTGGCACCGGGACACAGTATTCACCCCTCCACTTT. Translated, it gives CASGTGTQYSPLHF.

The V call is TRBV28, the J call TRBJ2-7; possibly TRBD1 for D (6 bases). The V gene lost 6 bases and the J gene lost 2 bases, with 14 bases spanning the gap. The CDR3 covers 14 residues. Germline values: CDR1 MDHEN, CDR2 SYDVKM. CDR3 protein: CASSYRAGAYEQYF. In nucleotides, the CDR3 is TGTGCCAGCAGCTATAGGGCAGGGGCCTACGAGCAGTACTTC.

The CDR3 loop is CASSVHESSYEQYF. Here the CDR3 DNA reads TGTGCCAGCAGCGTACACGAGTCATCCTACGAGCAGTACTTC. The rearrangement links TRBV9 to TRBJ2-7; D not certain. This CDR3 has 14 amino acids. The germline V and J ends were trimmed by 1 base and 1 base, with 9 bases remaining between them. CDR1 is SGDLS, CDR2 YYNGEE, per germline.

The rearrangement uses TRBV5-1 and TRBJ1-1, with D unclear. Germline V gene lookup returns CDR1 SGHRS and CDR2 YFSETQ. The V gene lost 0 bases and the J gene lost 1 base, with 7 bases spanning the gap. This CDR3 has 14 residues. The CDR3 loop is CASSLGQPNTEAFF. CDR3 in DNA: TGCGCCAGCAGCTTGGGCCAGCCGAACACTGAAGCTTTCTTT.

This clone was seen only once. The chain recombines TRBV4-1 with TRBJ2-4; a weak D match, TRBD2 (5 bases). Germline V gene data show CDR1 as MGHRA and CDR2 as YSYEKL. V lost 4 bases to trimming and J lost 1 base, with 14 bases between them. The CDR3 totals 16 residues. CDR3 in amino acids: CASSPRVGEAKNIQYF. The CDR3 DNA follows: TGCGCCAGCAGCCCCCGGGTGGGAGAGGCCAAAAACATTCAGTACTTC.

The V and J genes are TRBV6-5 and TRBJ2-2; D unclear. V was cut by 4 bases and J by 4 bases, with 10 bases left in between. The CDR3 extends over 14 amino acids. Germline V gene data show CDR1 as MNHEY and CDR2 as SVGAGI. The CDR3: CASSFGPLTGELFF. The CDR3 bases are TGTGCCAGCAGTTTCGGGCCCCTCACCGGGGAGCTGTTTTTT.

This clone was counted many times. CDR3 sequence reads: CASRGGLLRGYTF. The CDR3 DNA sequence: TGTGCCAGTAGGGGGGGACTCCTTCGCGGCTACACCTTC. The chain employs TRBV19 and TRBJ1-2; the D gene is possibly TRBD1 (5 bases). This CDR3 has 13 residues. The V and J ends lost 6 bases and 8 bases respectively, with 16 bases between them. Germline CDR1 is LNHDA and CDR2 is SQIVND (reference sequence).

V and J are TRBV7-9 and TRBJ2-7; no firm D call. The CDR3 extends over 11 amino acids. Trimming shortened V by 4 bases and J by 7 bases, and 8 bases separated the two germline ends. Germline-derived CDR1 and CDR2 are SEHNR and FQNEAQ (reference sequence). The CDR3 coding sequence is TGTGCCAGCAGCTCTCTCGAGGAGCAGTACTTC. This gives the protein CASSSLEEQYF.

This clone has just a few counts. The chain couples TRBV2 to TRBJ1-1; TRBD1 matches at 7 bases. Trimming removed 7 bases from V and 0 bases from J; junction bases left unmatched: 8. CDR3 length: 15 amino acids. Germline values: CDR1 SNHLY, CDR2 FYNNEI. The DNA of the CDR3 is TGTGCCAGCATGACAGGGAGGGTTATGAACACTGAAGCTTTCTTT. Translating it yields CASMTGRVMNTEAFF.

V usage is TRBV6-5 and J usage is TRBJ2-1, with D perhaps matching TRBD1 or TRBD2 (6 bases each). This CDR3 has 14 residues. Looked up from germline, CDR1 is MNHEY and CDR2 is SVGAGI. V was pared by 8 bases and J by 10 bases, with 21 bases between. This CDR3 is CASGTGWGAAEQFF. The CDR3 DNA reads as TGTGCCAGCGGGACCGGCTGGGGGGCGGCGGAGCAGTTCTTC.

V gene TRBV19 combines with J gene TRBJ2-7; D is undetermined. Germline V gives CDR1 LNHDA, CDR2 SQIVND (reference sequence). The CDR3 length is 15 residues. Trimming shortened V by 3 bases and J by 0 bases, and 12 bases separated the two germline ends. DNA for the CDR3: TGTGCCAGTAGTATCTCGGGCTTTAGCTCCTACGAGCAGTACTTC. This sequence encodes CASSISGFSSYEQYF. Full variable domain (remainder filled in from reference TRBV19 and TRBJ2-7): DGGITQSPKYLFRKEGQNVTLSCEQNLNHDAMYWYRQDPGQGLRLIYYSQIVNDFQKGDIAEGYSVSREKKESFPLTVTSAQKNPTAFYLCASSISGFSSYEQYFGPGTRLTVT.

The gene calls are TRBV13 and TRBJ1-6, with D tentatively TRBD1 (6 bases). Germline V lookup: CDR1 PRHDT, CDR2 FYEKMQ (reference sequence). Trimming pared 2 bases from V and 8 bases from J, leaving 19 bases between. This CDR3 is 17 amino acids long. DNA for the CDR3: TGTGCCAGCAGCTTAAGGGGGACCAGGAGGACAGATTCACCCCTCCACTTT. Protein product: CASSLRGTRRTDSPLHF.

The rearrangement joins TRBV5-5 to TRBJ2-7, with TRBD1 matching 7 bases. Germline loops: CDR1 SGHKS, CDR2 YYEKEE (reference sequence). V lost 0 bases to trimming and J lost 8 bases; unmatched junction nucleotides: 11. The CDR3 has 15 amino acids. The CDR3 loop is CASSLGSIGTAQQYF. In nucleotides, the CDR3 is TGTGCCAGCAGCTTGGGTTCGATCGGGACAGCTCAGCAGTACTTC.

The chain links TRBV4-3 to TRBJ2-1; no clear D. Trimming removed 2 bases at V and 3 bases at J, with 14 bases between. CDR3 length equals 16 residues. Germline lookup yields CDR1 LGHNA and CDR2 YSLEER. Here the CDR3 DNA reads TGCGCCAGCAGCCAACAAGCCCCGCCGCGCTACAATGAGCAGTTCTTC. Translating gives CASSQQAPPRYNEQFF.

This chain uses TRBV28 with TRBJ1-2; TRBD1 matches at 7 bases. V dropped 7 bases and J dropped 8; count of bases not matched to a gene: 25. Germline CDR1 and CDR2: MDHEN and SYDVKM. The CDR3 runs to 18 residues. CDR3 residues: CASTTFGGQDKGIGGYTF. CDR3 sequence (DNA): TGTGCCAGCACCACTTTTGGTGGACAGGATAAGGGGATTGGCGGCTACACCTTC.

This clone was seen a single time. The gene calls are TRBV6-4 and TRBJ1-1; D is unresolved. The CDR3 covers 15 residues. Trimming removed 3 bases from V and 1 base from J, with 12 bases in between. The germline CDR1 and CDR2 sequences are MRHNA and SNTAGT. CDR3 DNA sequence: TGTGCCAGCAGTGAGGTAGCTGGTTGGAACACTGAAGCTTTCTTT. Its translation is CASSEVAGWNTEAFF.

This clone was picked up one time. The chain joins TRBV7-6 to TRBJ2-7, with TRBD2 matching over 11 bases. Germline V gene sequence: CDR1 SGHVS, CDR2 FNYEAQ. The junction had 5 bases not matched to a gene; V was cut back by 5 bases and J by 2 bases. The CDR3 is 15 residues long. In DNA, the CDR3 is TGTGCCAGCAGCACCCCTAGCGGGAGGACCTACGAGCAGTACTTC. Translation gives CASSTPSGRTYEQYF.

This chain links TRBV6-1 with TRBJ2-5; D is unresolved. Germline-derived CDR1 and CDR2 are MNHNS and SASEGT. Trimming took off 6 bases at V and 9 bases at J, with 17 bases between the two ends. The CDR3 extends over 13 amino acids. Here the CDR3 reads CASRGSDPTAQYF. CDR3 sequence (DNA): TGTGCCAGCAGGGGGTCGGACCCCACGGCCCAGTACTTC.